This TCR beta chain originates from a study of tumor T cells in aggressive B-cell lymphoma. Germline V gene lookup returns CDR1 SGHAT and CDR2 FQNNGV. V lost 5 bases to trimming and J lost 6 bases; unmatched junction nucleotides: 3. The CDR3 spans 14 residues. The method was immunoSEQ multiplex PCR; TCRdb's version includes in-frame clones alone and lacks a portion of them. The sample includes some 3,000 clones, roughly 94% of them seen just once. The V call is TRBV11-2, the J call TRBJ2-7, with TRBD2 matching over 14 bases. Sequences were obtained from tumor tissue. The clonotype was recovered from an adult with diffuse large B cell lymphoma. The CDR3 DNA follows: TGTGCCAGCAGCCCTGGGACTAGCGGGAGCGAGCAGTACTTC. This codes for CASSPGTSGSEQYF.